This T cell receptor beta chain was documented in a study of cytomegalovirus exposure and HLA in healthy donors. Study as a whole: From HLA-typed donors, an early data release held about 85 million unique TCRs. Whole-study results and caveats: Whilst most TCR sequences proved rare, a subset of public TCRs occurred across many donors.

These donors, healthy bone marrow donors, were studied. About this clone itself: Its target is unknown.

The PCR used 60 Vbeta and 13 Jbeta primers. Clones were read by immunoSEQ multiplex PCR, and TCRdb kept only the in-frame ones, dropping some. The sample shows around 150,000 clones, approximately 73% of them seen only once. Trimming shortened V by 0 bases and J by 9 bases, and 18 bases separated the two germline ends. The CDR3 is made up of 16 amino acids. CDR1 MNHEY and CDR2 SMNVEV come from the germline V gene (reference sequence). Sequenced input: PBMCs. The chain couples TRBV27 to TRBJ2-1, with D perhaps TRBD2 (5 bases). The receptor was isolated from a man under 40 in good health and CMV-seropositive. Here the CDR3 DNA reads TGTGCCAGCAGTTTATCCACAGTGTTGCGGGCCGGTGAGCAGTTCTTC. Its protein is CASSLSTVLRAGEQFF.